Presented here are 16 T cell receptor beta chains from one specimen sequenced in a study of cytomegalovirus exposure and HLA in healthy donors. Primers for the PCR totalled 60 Vbeta and 13 Jbeta. Produced via immunoSEQ multiplex PCR; TCRdb's table is partial and in-frame only. This sample yields about 140,000 clones, of which around 77% are seen a single time; 4.5% to 6% belongs to the top ten. Sequencing input: PBMCs. These receptors were obtained from a woman in her forties or fifties in good health and CMV-seronegative.

The chain joins TRBV6-1 to TRBJ1-2; 10 bases line up with TRBD1. CDR1 MNHNS and CDR2 SASEGT come from the germline V gene. V dropped 2 bases and J dropped 4; count of bases not matched to a gene: 4. The CDR3 is made up of 15 amino acids. The CDR3 here is CASSERDRGGYGYTF. The CDR3 nucleotides read TGTGCCAGCAGTGAAAGGGACAGGGGAGGCTATGGCTACACCTTC.

The chain couples TRBV30 to TRBJ2-7; 9 bases map to TRBD2. V was pared by 2 bases and J by 2 bases, with 4 bases of the junction left unmatched. From germline, CDR1 is GTSNPN and CDR2 SVGIG (reference sequence). CDR3 size: 14 residues. The CDR3 DNA reads as TGTGCCTGGAGTAAGAGCGGGGGGACCTACGAGCAGTACTTC. It is translated as CAWSKSGGTYEQYF. Full variable domain (outside the CDR3, taken from reference TRBV30 and TRBJ2-7): SQTIHQWPATLVQPVGSPLSLECTVEGTSNPNLYWYRQAAGRGLQLLFYSVGIGQISSEVPQNLSASRPQDRQFILSSKKLLLSDSGFYLCAWSKSGGTYEQYFGPGTRLTVT.

This clone appeared a few times. V and J are TRBV5-6 and TRBJ1-5, with D perhaps TRBD1 (6 bases). V lost 5 bases and J 2 bases, leaving 11 bases between the germline ends. The CDR3 runs 14 residues. The germline gives CDR1 SGHDT, CDR2 YYEEEE. In nucleotides, the CDR3 is TGTGCCAGCAGTATACAGGGAGGCAATCAGCCCCAGCATTTT. Its protein is CASSIQGGNQPQHF.

This sequence joins TRBV6-6 and TRBJ1-2; D is unresolved. Germline V gives CDR1 MNHNY, CDR2 SVGAGI (reference sequence). The germline V and J ends were trimmed by 5 bases and 5 bases, with 18 bases remaining between them. CDR3 length: 15 amino acids. CDR3 residues: CASSPRSSTDYGYTF. CDR3 DNA: TGTGCCAGCAGTCCGAGGTCGAGTACTGATTATGGCTACACCTTC.

The rearrangement joins TRBV11-3 to TRBJ2-5; D ambiguous. With 1 base removed from V and 0 bases from J, the gap between germline ends came to 15 bases. Germline V CDR1 and CDR2: SGHNT, YENEEA. The CDR3 runs to 17 residues. CDR3: CASSLGSQQSYQETQYF. Here the CDR3 DNA reads TGTGCCAGCAGCTTAGGGTCACAGCAGTCCTACCAAGAGACCCAGTACTTC.

This clone was counted between two and nine times. The CDR3 DNA reads as TGTGCCAGCAGTGTCGGGACTTCGGGGGACTACGAGCAGTACTTC. Residues: CASSVGTSGDYEQYF. J is TRBJ2-7 and V is TRBV6-5, with a tentative D call TRBD2 (6 bases). Per the germline V gene, CDR1 is MNHEY and CDR2 is SVGAGI. V gave up 5 bases and J gave up 3 bases, with 17 bases separating them. CDR3 size: 15 residues.

The chain uses TRBV19 and TRBJ1-1, with TRBD1 as a possible D gene (6 bases). The CDR3 runs to 14 residues. The germline CDR1 and CDR2 sequences are LNHDA and SQIVND (reference sequence). V was pared by 8 bases and J by 4 bases, with 17 bases between. CDR3 coding DNA: TGTGCCAGTCGCTCACAGGGACGGATCACTGAAGCTTTCTTT. It yields the protein CASRSQGRITEAFF.

This clone was recorded once. The germline gene is not matched at one end of the junction; a read error may be the cause. The chain combines TRBV7-7 with TRBJ2-2; 7 positions agree with TRBD1. Germline lookup yields CDR1 SSHAT and CDR2 FNYEAQ (reference sequence). The CDR3 contains 16 residues. The CDR3 DNA is TGTGCTAGCAGCTTAGGGGGCGGCTCTTGGTCCGGGGAGCTGTTTTTT. The encoded protein is CASSLGGGSWSGELFF.

This chain uses TRBV27 with TRBJ2-3; D ambiguous. The CDR3 loop spans 14 amino acids. Trimming stripped 0 bases from V and 4 bases from J, with 8 bases between. In germline, CDR1 is MNHEY, CDR2 SMNVEV (reference sequence). The CDR3 DNA follows: TGTGCCAGCAGTTTATCGGTAGCCGCAGATACGCAGTATTTT. Translating it yields CASSLSVAADTQYF.

In this sample, this clone turned up a few times. The V call is TRBV2, the J call TRBJ2-3; 9 nucleotides align to TRBD2. Trimming at V came to 4 bases and at J to 11 bases, leaving 10 bases not matched to a gene. Germline V gene lookup returns CDR1 SNHLY and CDR2 FYNNEI. The CDR3 totals 14 residues. CDR3 protein: CASSGLAGFGMQYF. In DNA, the CDR3 is TGTGCCAGCAGTGGGCTAGCGGGGTTTGGGATGCAGTATTTT.

This rearrangement joins TRBV9 to TRBJ2-2; no reliable D call. V was shortened by 4 bases and J by 8 bases, with 12 bases between the two germline ends. CDR1 is SGDLS, CDR2 YYNGEE, per germline. The CDR3 totals 13 residues. The CDR3 DNA sequence: TGTGCCAGCAGCCCCCCAGTATTTGGGGAGCTGTTTTTT. It translates to CASSPPVFGELFF.

This chain links TRBV2 with TRBJ2-2, with 9 positions matching TRBD2. CDR3 length: 16 amino acids. V was clipped by 10 bases and J by 3 bases; unmatched bases: 12. Germline CDR1 reads SNHLY; CDR2 reads FYNNEI. The CDR3 region is CATQAHSGGYTGELFF. The CDR3 DNA reads TGTGCCACCCAGGCCCATAGCGGGGGCTACACCGGGGAGCTGTTTTTT.

The chain combines TRBV30 with TRBJ2-7, with D perhaps TRBD2 (5 bases). Trimming stripped 3 bases from V and 3 bases from J, with 12 bases between. This CDR3 has 13 residues. Germline V CDR1 and CDR2: GTSNPN, SVGIG (reference sequence). The CDR3 loop reads CAWSGNDRYEQYF. CDR3 bases: TGTGCCTGGAGCGGGAACGACCGCTACGAGCAGTACTTC.

V gene TRBV10-3 combines with J gene TRBJ1-2, with TRBD1 matching 8 bases. The CDR3 runs 13 residues. Trimming cost V 11 bases and J 2 bases; bases outside gene matches: 7. Germline V gene lookup returns CDR1 ENHRY and CDR2 SYGVKD. As DNA, the CDR3 is TGTGCCGGCAGGGGGCGCGAAAACTATGGCTACACCTTC. Translation: CAGRGRENYGYTF.

The chain combines TRBV11-3 with TRBJ2-2, with no clear D. This CDR3 has 13 amino acids. The V end was cut by 1 base, the J end by 7 bases, with 7 bases between. Germline-derived CDR1 and CDR2 are SGHNT and YENEEA. CDR3 loop: CASSLGRSGELFF. The CDR3, as DNA: TGTGCCAGCAGCTTAGGGCGGAGCGGGGAGCTGTTTTTT.

The chain recombines TRBV7-8 with TRBJ1-1; tentatively, D is TRBD1 (5 bases). V gave up 5 bases and J gave up 1 base, with 11 bases separating them. CDR1 is SGHVS and CDR2 is FQNEAQ in the germline V gene. This CDR3 comprises 14 residues. The CDR3 is CASSKRGGNTEAFF. The CDR3 region has the DNA TGTGCCAGCAGCAAAAGGGGCGGGAACACTGAAGCTTTCTTT.